A single sample is the source of the 28 T cell receptor beta chains below, sequenced in a study of blood T cell repertoires in COVID-19. Method: immunoSEQ multiplex PCR; TCRdb's copy keeps in-frame clones and lacks some. The repertoire includes roughly 130,000 clones, approximately 82% of them detected once, and 8% to 10% sits in the top ten. Sequencing used peripheral blood. These receptors were collected from a man aged 35-49 years with active or convalescent COVID-19.

The V call is TRBV6-2 or TRBV6-3, the J call TRBJ2-1; D not resolved. The CDR3 consists of 14 residues. The V gene lost 2 bases and the J gene lost 8 bases, with 13 bases spanning the gap. Germline CDR1 MNHEY, CDR2 SVGEGT. This chain's CDR3 is CASSYVGLRDEQFF. The CDR3 DNA reads TGTGCCAGCAGTTACGTGGGCCTCCGAGATGAGCAGTTCTTC.

The gene calls are TRBV4-1 and TRBJ1-2; D is unclear. The CDR3 is 15 amino acids. V was shortened by 1 base and J by 2 bases, with 11 bases between the two germline ends. Per the germline V gene, CDR1 is MGHRA and CDR2 is YSYEKL. The CDR3 sequence is CASSQAETENYGYTF. CDR3 bases: TGCGCCAGCAGCCAAGCCGAAACAGAGAACTATGGCTACACCTTC.

This chain uses TRBV19 with TRBJ2-1, with D possibly matching TRBD2 (5 bases). The V end was cut by 3 bases, the J end by 5 bases, with 20 bases between. Germline CDR1 is LNHDA and CDR2 is SQIVND (reference sequence). The CDR3 has 17 amino acids. The CDR3 protein is CASSIGVRATINNEQFF. The CDR3 nucleotides read TGTGCCAGTAGTATCGGCGTGAGGGCGACAATAAACAATGAGCAGTTCTTC.

The chain is built from TRBV29-1 and TRBJ2-2; 7 bases are shared with TRBD1. V dropped 7 bases and J dropped 4; count of bases not matched to a gene: 9. Germline CDR1 and CDR2: SQVTM and ANQGSEA. The CDR3 loop spans 14 amino acids. CDR3: CSARQGRGTGELFF. CDR3 DNA sequence: TGCAGCGCTCGACAGGGCAGGGGCACCGGGGAGCTGTTTTTT.

In DNA, the CDR3 is TGTGCCAGCAGCTTATCAGGGGGGACTCTGGGCGGCTACACCTTC. Translating gives CASSLSGGTLGGYTF. V and J are TRBV5-4 and TRBJ1-2; 7 positions match TRBD1. Germline-derived CDR1 and CDR2 are SGHNT and YYREEE (reference sequence). CDR3 length: 15 amino acids. V lost 2 bases and J lost 8; bases outside the gene matches: 12.

This clone was found a few times. The chain is built from TRBV7-9 and TRBJ2-1, with TRBD2 matching 13 bases. Per germline, CDR1 SEHNR and CDR2 FQNEAQ (reference sequence). Unmatched junction bases numbered 3, after V lost 5 bases and J lost 5 bases. This CDR3 has 15 amino acids. DNA for the CDR3: TGTGCCAGCAGCCACGGGACTAGCGGGGACAATGAGCAGTTCTTC. This translates into CASSHGTSGDNEQFF. Drawing the rest from reference TRBV7-9 and TRBJ2-1, the complete variable domain is DTGVSQNPRHKITKRGQNVTFRCDPISEHNRLYWYRQTLGQGPEFLTYFQNEAQLEKSRLLSDRFSAERPKGSFSTLEIQRTEQGDSAMYLCASSHGTSGDNEQFFGPGTRLTVL.

The sample holds one count of this clone. The chain combines TRBV5-1 with TRBJ1-1; the D gene is possibly TRBD1 (6 bases). CDR3 size: 15 residues. The V gene lost 2 bases and the J gene lost 0 bases, with 11 bases spanning the gap. The germline CDR1 and CDR2 sequences are SGHRS and YFSETQ. The CDR3 is CASSLYGQMNTEAFF. The CDR3 DNA is TGCGCCAGCAGCTTATATGGACAGATGAACACTGAAGCTTTCTTT. The complete variable domain, with remaining parts taken from reference TRBV5-1 and TRBJ1-1, reads KAGVTQTPRYLIKTRGQQVTLSCSPISGHRSVSWYQQTPGQGLQFLFEYFSETQRNKGNFPGRFSGRQFSNSRSEMNVSTLELGDSALYLCASSLYGQMNTEAFFGQGTRLTVV.

This chain joins TRBV5-6 and TRBJ1-2, with 9 bases aligning to TRBD1. V gave up 4 bases and J gave up 5 bases; unmatched junction bases: 9. CDR3 length: 15 amino acids. Germline values: CDR1 SGHDT, CDR2 YYEEEE. CDR3: CASSPTGGFRYGYTF. DNA of the CDR3: TGTGCCAGCAGCCCTACAGGGGGCTTTAGGTATGGCTACACCTTC.

This clone showed up just once. This chain joins TRBV27 and TRBJ1-4; no definite D call. The ends were cut back, 8 bases at V and 8 bases at J, with 18 bases in the middle. In germline, CDR1 is MNHEY, CDR2 SMNVEV (reference sequence). The CDR3 runs to 14 residues. The CDR3 spells CASRGRSAGEKLFF. CDR3 in DNA: TGTGCCAGCCGAGGAAGGTCGGCGGGAGAAAAACTGTTTTTT.

The V call is TRBV6-2 or TRBV6-3, the J call TRBJ1-2, with D perhaps TRBD1 (6 bases). CDR1 and CDR2 (germline): MNHEY, SVGEGT. Trimming removed 5 bases from V and 4 bases from J, with 11 bases in between. This CDR3 comprises 13 residues. CDR3 nucleotides: TGTGCCAGCAGTAATACAGGGCCCTATGGCTACACCTTC. Protein product: CASSNTGPYGYTF.

The chain couples TRBV19 to TRBJ2-3, with 10 bases fitting TRBD2. V gave up 3 bases and J gave up 2 bases; unmatched junction bases: 11. Germline lookup yields CDR1 LNHDA and CDR2 SQIVND (reference sequence). The CDR3 spans 18 residues. CDR3 nucleotides: TGTGCCAGTAGTATCTTGGCTAGCGGGGGAGAATTCACAGATACGCAGTATTTT. Protein: CASSILASGGEFTDTQYF.

This chain uses TRBV2 with TRBJ1-5, with 8 bases identical to TRBD1. Germline V gives CDR1 SNHLY, CDR2 FYNNEI. CDR3 length equals 14 residues. V trimming: 2 bases; J trimming: 7 bases; junction bases outside the gene matches: 4. CDR3 sequence reads: CASSEQGAGQPQHF. Here the CDR3 DNA reads TGTGCCAGCAGTGAACAGGGGGCTGGCCAGCCCCAGCATTTT.

V gene TRBV30 combines with J gene TRBJ2-7; D unclear. Between the trimmed V and J ends, which lost 1 base and 3 bases, there was a span of 4 bases. This CDR3 is 11 amino acids long. The germline V gene encodes CDR1 GTSNPN and CDR2 SVGIG (reference sequence). CDR3: CAWSGHYEQYF. DNA for the CDR3: TGTGCCTGGAGTGGGCACTACGAGCAGTACTTC. The entire variable domain, with the rest obtained from reference TRBV30 and TRBJ2-7, is as follows: SQTIHQWPATLVQPVGSPLSLECTVEGTSNPNLYWYRQAAGRGLQLLFYSVGIGQISSEVPQNLSASRPQDRQFILSSKKLLLSDSGFYLCAWSGHYEQYFGPGTRLTVT.

This chain links TRBV5-1 with TRBJ1-1, with 10 bases identical to TRBD1. There are 17 residues in the CDR3. The J segment lost 0 bases and the V segment lost 0 bases, leaving 5 bases of the junction unmatched. Germline loops: CDR1 SGHRS, CDR2 YFSETQ. CDR3 DNA sequence: TGCGCCAGCAGCTTGGAAGGGACAGGGGTTATGAACACTGAAGCTTTCTTT. Its protein is CASSLEGTGVMNTEAFF.

The chain links TRBV3-1 (or the pseudogene TRBV3-2) to TRBJ1-3, with 9 bases identical to TRBD1. Germline loops: CDR1 LGHDT, CDR2 YNNKEL (reference sequence). The CDR3 runs 16 residues. V shed 4 bases, J shed 4 bases, and the junction held 8 bases outside the gene matches. CDR3 amino acids: CASSPKFTGGGNTIYF. The DNA of the CDR3 is TGTGCCAGCAGCCCCAAGTTTACAGGGGGCGGAAACACCATATATTTT.

The chain links TRBV13 to TRBJ2-1; 16 nucleotides match TRBD2. The CDR3 loop spans 20 amino acids. The trim removed 7 bases at V and 4 bases at J, leaving 16 bases unmatched. Germline lookup yields CDR1 PRHDT and CDR2 FYEKMQ (reference sequence). This chain's CDR3 is CASNLKSGTSGGASYNEQFF. The DNA for the CDR3 is TGTGCCAGCAACCTCAAATCCGGGACTAGCGGGGGGGCTTCATACAATGAGCAGTTCTTC. The whole variable domain, remainder taken from reference TRBV13 and TRBJ2-1, is AAGVIQSPRHLIKEKRETATLKCYPIPRHDTVYWYQQGPGQDPQFLISFYEKMQSDKGSIPDRFSAQQFSDYHSELNMSSLELGDSALYFCASNLKSGTSGGASYNEQFFGPGTRLTVL.

The rearrangement links TRBV9 to TRBJ2-7; D might be TRBD2 (5 bases). The CDR3 is 13 amino acids. Germline V gives CDR1 SGDLS, CDR2 YYNGEE. V lost 4 bases and J lost 6, with 14 bases in between. The CDR3, as DNA: TGTGCCAGCAGCCCAGGCGGGCAGGCCGAGCAGTACTTC. It codes for CASSPGGQAEQYF.

The J gene is TRBJ1-2, the V gene TRBV6-1; TRBD1 matches at 10 bases. The CDR3 has 15 residues. From germline, CDR1 is MNHNS and CDR2 SASEGT. With V trimmed by 3 bases and J by 4 bases, 5 bases remained unmatched. The CDR3 DNA follows: TGTGCCAGCAGTGATGACCGGGACAGGGGCTATGGCTACACCTTC. Amino acids: CASSDDRDRGYGYTF.

The sample holds a few counts of this clone. J is TRBJ2-5 and V is TRBV5-1, with 9 bases aligning to TRBD2. Trimming took 4 bases from V and 5 from J; bases not matched to a gene: 6. This CDR3 is 14 amino acids long. CDR1 and CDR2 from the germline V gene are SGHRS and YFSETQ. The CDR3 region has the DNA TGCGCCAGCAGCACGACTGCGGGGGGGGAGACCCAGTACTTC. Amino acid sequence: CASSTTAGGETQYF.

The rearrangement links TRBV12-3 or TRBV12-4 to TRBJ1-1; D might be TRBD1 (5 bases). The CDR3 contains 12 residues. With 11 bases removed from V and 6 bases from J, the gap between germline ends came to 16 bases. The CDR3 sequence: CAVSGLRAEAFF. DNA of the CDR3: TGTGCCGTATCAGGGTTAAGGGCTGAAGCTTTCTTT.

This chain connects TRBV3-1 (or the pseudogene TRBV3-2) to TRBJ2-5; D might be TRBD1 (6 bases). CDR3 length: 14 amino acids. Germline CDR1 LGHDT, CDR2 YNNKEL (reference sequence). Between the trimmed V and J ends, which lost 4 bases and 0 bases, there was a span of 9 bases. The CDR3 is CASSRRDNQETQYF. CDR3 nucleotides: TGTGCCAGCAGCCGCCGGGACAACCAAGAGACCCAGTACTTC.

The chain joins TRBV13 to TRBJ2-7; 7 bases map to TRBD1. Germline assignment: CDR1 PRHDT and CDR2 FYEKMQ (reference sequence). V trimming: 5 bases; J trimming: 2 bases; junction bases outside the gene matches: 6. This CDR3 comprises 14 residues. CDR3 sequence: CASSVTQGPYEQYF. The CDR3 DNA reads TGTGCCAGCAGCGTAACACAGGGGCCCTACGAGCAGTACTTC.

The rearrangement links TRBV7-2 to TRBJ1-6, with D maybe TRBD1 (5 bases). CDR1 is SGHTA and CDR2 is FQGNSA in the germline V gene. Trimming left V 5 bases short and J 5 bases short, with 13 bases between. The length of the CDR3 is 15 residues. CDR3 nucleotide sequence: TGTGCCAGCAGCCCATTAGACAGAAATAATTCACCCCTCCACTTT. Translated, it gives CASSPLDRNNSPLHF. Full variable domain (outside the CDR3, taken from reference TRBV7-2 and TRBJ1-6): GAGVSQSPSNKVTEKGKDVELRCDPISGHTALYWYRQSLGQGLEFLIYFQGNSAPDKSGLPSDRFSAERTGGSVSTLTIQRTQQEDSAVYLCASSPLDRNNSPLHFGNGTRLTVT.

CDR3 loop: CASSPGHDSYEQYF. CDR3 coding DNA: TGTGCCAGCTCACCGGGACATGACTCCTACGAGCAGTACTTC. V is TRBV18 and J is TRBJ2-7, with D tentatively TRBD1 (6 bases). The V end was cut by 3 bases, the J end by 0 bases, with 9 bases between. The germline gives CDR1 KGHSH, CDR2 LQKENI. The CDR3 extends over 14 amino acids.

This clone showed up just a few times. The chain links TRBV10-2 to TRBJ1-2; tentative D call: TRBD1 (6 bases). The V end was cut by 7 bases, the J end by 4 bases, with 13 bases between. This CDR3 contains 13 residues. Germline V lookup: CDR1 WSHSY, CDR2 SAAADI. In nucleotides, the CDR3 is TGCGCCAGCAATACAGGGTCGGGCTATGGCTACACCTTC. Its translation is CASNTGSGYGYTF.

This clone was detected a few times. V gene TRBV5-1 combines with J gene TRBJ2-7; no clear D. The germline gives CDR1 SGHRS, CDR2 YFSETQ. Between the trimmed V and J ends, which lost 2 bases and 2 bases, there was a span of 8 bases. This CDR3 contains 13 residues. The CDR3 bases are TGCGCCAGCAGCTTTCCGGGTACCTACGAGCAGTACTTC. This gives the protein CASSFPGTYEQYF.

The J gene is TRBJ1-6, the V gene TRBV27; TRBD1 is a possible D gene (6 bases). Per the germline V gene, CDR1 is MNHEY and CDR2 is SMNVEV (reference sequence). The V end lost 2 bases, the J end lost 3 bases, and 8 bases lay between the germline ends. The CDR3 loop spans 15 amino acids. The CDR3 nucleotides are TGTGCCAGCAGTTTAGTGGGACACTATAATTCACCCCTCCACTTT. Amino acid sequence: CASSLVGHYNSPLHF.

The chain couples TRBV30 to TRBJ1-3, with D unclear. CDR3 length: 11 amino acids. In germline, CDR1 is GTSNPN, CDR2 SVGIG (reference sequence). Trimming left V 4 bases short and J 4 bases short, with 5 bases between. CDR3 protein: CAWTGGNTIYF. CDR3 bases: TGTGCCTGGACGGGGGGAAACACCATATATTTT.